The rows below give T cell receptor beta chains drawn from one sample of a study of cytomegalovirus exposure and HLA in healthy donors. The data were produced by immunoSEQ multiplex PCR, yet TCRdb's version contains in-frame clones alone and is incomplete. The listing contains 100,000 or so clones. The sample taken for sequencing was PBMCs. The receptor source for this set is a woman under 40 in good health and CMV-seronegative. The CDR3 runs from the conserved cysteine through the conserved F or W. The D gene is left open where the match is weak.

v_call	cdr3_length	d_call	j_call	cdr3_aa	cdr3_nt
TRBV5-6	17	TRBD1	TRBJ1-3	CASSLFQGANSGNTIYF	TGTGCCAGCAGCTTATTCCAGGGGGCTAACTCTGGAAACACCATATATTTT
TRBV15	13	NA	TRBJ1-2	CATSSFRGNGYTF	TGTGCCACCAGCAGCTTCAGGGGAAATGGCTACACCTTC
TRBV5-5	14	TRBD1	TRBJ1-1	CASSPGQGTAEAFF	TGTGCCAGCAGCCCCGGACAGGGAACGGCTGAAGCTTTCTTT
TRBV11-2	15	TRBD2	TRBJ2-5	CASSLDRGGLETQYF	TGTGCCAGCAGCTTAGATCGCGGGGGACTAGAGACCCAGTACTTC
TRBV7-2	17	TRBD1	TRBJ1-5	CASSQGVRSGENQPQHF	TGTGCCAGCAGCCAGGGGGTCAGATCCGGAGAGAATCAGCCCCAGCATTTT
TRBV5-1	13	NA	TRBJ1-1	CASLGGESTEAFF	TGCGCCAGTTTGGGAGGGGAGAGCACTGAAGCTTTCTTT
TRBV27	15	NA	TRBJ1-2	CASSPQTGSNYGYTF	TGTGCCAGCAGTCCACAGACAGGTTCTAACTATGGCTACACCTTC
TRBV28	13	NA	TRBJ1-2	CASSLLQGQGYTF	TGTGCCAGCAGTCTATTACAGGGTCAGGGCTACACCTTC
TRBV5-6	12	NA	TRBJ1-2	CASSWRTFGYTF	TGTGCCAGCAGCTGGAGGACTTTCGGCTACACCTTC
TRBV5-1	16	TRBD1	TRBJ1-4	CASSPEPGQGNEKLFF	TGCGCCAGCAGCCCGGAGCCCGGACAGGGGAATGAAAAACTGTTTTTT
TRBV7-9	14	NA	TRBJ2-7	CASSPFRGSYEQYF	TGTGCCAGCAGCCCCTTCAGGGGCTCCTACGAGCAGTACTTC
TRBV7-3	12	NA	TRBJ1-2	CASSDGGDGYTF	TGTGCCAGCAGCGATGGAGGGGATGGCTACACCTTC
TRBV7-9	19	TRBD2	TRBJ2-3	CASSQTSEWFGPRSDTQYF	TGTGCCAGCAGCCAAACTAGCGAATGGTTCGGGCCGCGCTCAGATACGCAGTATTTT
TRBV30	14	TRBD1	TRBJ1-4	CAWSGDREEEKLFF	TGTGCCTGGAGCGGGGACAGGGAGGAGGAAAAACTGTTTTTT
TRBV2	15	NA	TRBJ1-6	CASSEQGYHNSPLHF	TGTGCCAGCAGTGAGCAGGGGTACCATAATTCACCCCTCCACTTT
TRBV19	15	NA	TRBJ2-1	CASSPPVGQTNEQFF	TGTGCCAGTAGTCCCCCGGTCGGACAGACGAATGAGCAGTTCTTC
TRBV28	16	TRBD1	TRBJ1-1	CASRAYAQTGGTEAFF	TGTGCCAGCAGGGCCTACGCACAGACAGGGGGCACTGAAGCTTTCTTT
TRBV5-1	14	NA	TRBJ2-3	CASSFSQFTDTQYF	TGCGCCAGCAGCTTTTCTCAGTTCACAGATACGCAGTATTTT
TRBV2	14	TRBD2	TRBJ2-7	CATGTSLDPYEQYF	TGTGCCACCGGGACTAGCCTGGACCCCTACGAGCAGTACTTC
TRBV27	15	NA	TRBJ2-2	CASSLYSSNTGELFF	TGTGCCAGCAGTTTATACTCATCGAACACCGGGGAGCTGTTTTTT
TRBV28	15	TRBD2	TRBJ2-7	CASIPAGGNSYEQYF	TGTGCCAGCATTCCCGCGGGGGGGAATTCCTACGAGCAGTACTTC
TRBV11-2	15	TRBD1	TRBJ2-3	CASSLTIDRADTQYF	TGTGCCAGCAGCTTAACCATAGACAGGGCCGATACGCAGTATTTT
TRBV7-9	14	TRBD1	TRBJ2-5	CASSSGQDQETQYF	TGTGCCAGCAGCTCGGGACAGGACCAAGAGACCCAGTACTTC
TRBV2	11	NA	TRBJ2-1	CASREAYEQFF	TGTGCCAGCAGAGAGGCGTATGAGCAGTTCTTC
TRBV6-5	15	NA	TRBJ2-7	CASRTDREDSYEQYF	TGTGCCAGCAGGACCGACAGGGAGGACTCCTACGAGCAGTACTTC
TRBV6-5	13	TRBD2	TRBJ2-7	CATSRLAGHEQYF	TGTGCCACCTCTAGACTAGCCGGGCACGAGCAGTACTTC
TRBV7-3	15	NA	TRBJ2-7	CASSLSGSSDYEQYF	TGTGCCAGCAGCTTAAGTGGTAGCTCCGACTACGAGCAGTACTTC
TRBV5-5	15	TRBD1	TRBJ1-4	CASSGRTGEDEKLFF	TGTGCCAGCAGCGGCCGGACAGGGGAAGATGAAAAACTGTTTTTT
TRBV7-2	15	TRBD2	TRBJ2-7	CASSFGGNQAGEQYF	TGTGCCAGCAGCTTCGGCGGGAACCAAGCGGGAGAGCAGTACTTC
TRBV19	16	TRBD2	TRBJ2-7	CASSISIAGSSYEQYF	TGTGCCAGTAGTATTTCTATAGCGGGATCAAGCTACGAGCAGTACTTC
TRBV28	13	NA	TRBJ1-2	CASSLPGYPGYTF	TGTGCCAGCAGTTTACCGGGATACCCGGGCTACACCTTC
TRBV19	15	NA	TRBJ2-3	CASSIRGFSTDTQYF	TGTGCCAGTAGTATAAGGGGATTCAGCACAGATACGCAGTATTTT
TRBV27	14	TRBD1	TRBJ2-1	CASRRGQGHNEQFF	TGTGCCAGCCGCCGCGGACAGGGTCACAATGAGCAGTTCTTC
TRBV6-5	15	NA	TRBJ1-3	CASSHNQDAGNTIYF	TGTGCCAGCAGTCACAATCAAGATGCTGGAAACACCATATATTTT
TRBV11-3	17	TRBD2	TRBJ2-2	CASSSRASGRFTGELFF	TGTGCCAGCAGCTCCCGCGCTAGCGGGAGATTCACCGGGGAGCTGTTTTTT
TRBV28	14	NA	TRBJ2-7	CASSLQGTAYEQYF	TGTGCCAGCAGTCTACAGGGCACCGCCTACGAGCAGTACTTC
TRBV7-9	15	NA	TRBJ2-3	CASSPTRLSTDTQYF	TGTGCCAGCAGCCCGACTAGGCTTAGCACAGATACGCAGTATTTT
TRBV11-2	14	NA	TRBJ1-1	CASSLDGRYTEAFF	TGTGCCAGCAGCTTAGATGGGAGATACACTGAAGCTTTCTTT
TRBV6-1	16	NA	TRBJ2-7	CASSEQASLPTYEQYF	TGTGCCAGCAGTGAACAAGCGAGCTTACCCACCTACGAGCAGTACTTC
TRBV9	15	TRBD2	TRBJ2-7	CASSSRLAGGSEQYF	TGTGCCAGCAGCTCCCGACTAGCGGGAGGGAGCGAGCAGTACTTC
TRBV6-5	13	TRBD1	TRBJ1-1	CASSKQGIAEAFF	TGTGCCAGCAGTAAACAGGGGATCGCTGAAGCTTTCTTT
TRBV9	13	NA	TRBJ2-5	CASSVDSGETQYF	TGTGCCAGCAGCGTAGATTCGGGGGAGACCCAGTACTTC
TRBV7-8	17	NA	TRBJ1-1	CASTYGRGASSNTEAFF	TGTGCCAGCACCTACGGGAGGGGGGCGAGTAGTAACACTGAAGCTTTCTTT
TRBV7-6	13	NA	TRBJ1-1	CASSLDRNTEAFF	TGTGCCAGCAGCTTGGACAGGAACACTGAAGCTTTCTTT
TRBV19	14	NA	TRBJ2-7	CASSSDREAYEQYF	TGTGCCAGTAGTAGCGACAGGGAGGCCTACGAGCAGTACTTC
TRBV13	24	TRBD2	TRBJ2-3	CASSFYRDVRTWERETASTDTQYF	TGTGCCAGCAGCTTTTACCGGGACGTTCGAACGTGGGAGCGGGAGACAGCTAGCACAGATACGCAGTATTTT
TRBV5-6	16	TRBD1	TRBJ1-6	CASSLLQGSFNSPLHF	TGTGCCAGCAGCTTGTTACAGGGGAGTTTTAATTCACCCCTCCACTTT
TRBV5-1	13	NA	TRBJ1-1	CASSLEWQGRAFF	TGCGCCAGCAGCTTGGAGTGGCAGGGTAGAGCTTTCTTT
TRBV2	13	NA	TRBJ2-3	CASSVESTDTQYF	TGTGCCAGCAGTGTCGAGAGCACAGATACGCAGTATTTT
TRBV5-1	17	TRBD2	TRBJ2-5	CASSLGSSGGAIKTQYF	TGCGCCAGCAGCTTGGGCTCTAGCGGGGGGGCCATAAAGACCCAGTACTTC
TRBV19	16	TRBD1	TRBJ1-4	CASSFSGGFSNEKLFF	TGTGCCAGTAGTTTTTCAGGGGGCTTCAGTAATGAAAAACTGTTTTTT
TRBV19	14	TRBD1	TRBJ1-5	CASSNRGRGQPQHF	TGTGCCAGTAGTAACAGGGGGCGCGGTCAGCCCCAGCATTTT
TRBV27	15	NA	TRBJ1-2	CASRKTHGGGYGYTF	TGTGCCAGCAGGAAAACGCATGGGGGAGGCTATGGCTACACCTTC
TRBV29-1	13	NA	TRBJ2-7	CSASGGSSYEQYF	TGCAGCGCCTCCGGCGGCAGCTCCTACGAGCAGTACTTC
TRBV28	17	NA	TRBJ1-6	CASSLKEGRPHNSPLHF	TGTGCCAGCAGTTTAAAGGAGGGGAGACCCCATAATTCACCCCTCCACTTT